The TCR beta chain described here comes from a study of blood T cell repertoires in COVID-19. The overall study: Nucleic acid was either cDNA or gDNA, and it came from T cells, B-cell-depleted T cells, or PBMCs.

CDR1 MGHRA and CDR2 YSYEKL come from the germline V gene. The ends lost 2 bases at V and 2 bases at J; junction bases unmatched: 14. The CDR3 is made up of 20 amino acids. Original data processing: Reference gene primer amplification gave nucleated cell count estimates. The protocol was immunoSEQ multiplex PCR, while the TCRdb copy is restricted to in-frame clones and leaves out a portion. V, J and clone size derive from that table, while D and trimming were established from the DNA sequence. The top ten clones hold less than 3.5% of a sample with more than 300,000 clones, roughly 89% of them seen once.

This TCR was recovered from a woman younger than 35 who had recovered from COVID-19. This chain uses TRBV4-1 with TRBJ2-3; 12 bases line up with TRBD2. The source material was peripheral blood. The DNA of the CDR3 is TGCGCCAGCAGCCAACCGAAGTTTCTAGCGGGAGGGCTTGACACAGATACGCAGTATTTT. It codes for CASSQPKFLAGGLDTDTQYF.